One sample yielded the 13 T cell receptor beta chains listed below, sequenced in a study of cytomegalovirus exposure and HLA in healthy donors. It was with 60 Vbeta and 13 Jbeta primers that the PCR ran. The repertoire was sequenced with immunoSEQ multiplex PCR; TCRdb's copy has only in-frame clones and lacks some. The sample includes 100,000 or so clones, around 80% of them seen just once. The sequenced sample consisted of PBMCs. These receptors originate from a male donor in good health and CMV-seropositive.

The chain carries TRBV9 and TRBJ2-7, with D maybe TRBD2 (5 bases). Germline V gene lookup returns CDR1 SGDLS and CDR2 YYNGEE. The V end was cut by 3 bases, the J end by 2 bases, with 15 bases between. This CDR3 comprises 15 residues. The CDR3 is CASSAGITPAYEQYF. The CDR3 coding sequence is TGTGCCAGCAGCGCGGGAATAACTCCAGCCTACGAGCAGTACTTC.

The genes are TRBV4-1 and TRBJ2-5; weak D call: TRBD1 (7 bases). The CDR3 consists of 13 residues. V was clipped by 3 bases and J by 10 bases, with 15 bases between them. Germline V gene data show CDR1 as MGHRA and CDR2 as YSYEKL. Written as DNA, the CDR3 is TGCGCCAGCAGCCAGGGACCAGGGGGGAGCCAGTACTTC. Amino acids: CASSQGPGGSQYF.

The CDR3 is CASSGRTGGSADTQYF. The CDR3 coding sequence is TGTGCCAGTAGTGGGCGGACAGGGGGCAGCGCAGATACGCAGTATTTT. The chain combines TRBV19 with TRBJ2-3; 11 bases line up with TRBD1. The CDR3 length is 16 residues. The V and J ends lost 5 bases and 4 bases, in that order; junction bases with no gene match: 8. CDR1 and CDR2 (germline): LNHDA, SQIVND (reference sequence).

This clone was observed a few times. CDR3 bases: TGTGCCAGCAGTGGGACTAGCGGGGGCACAGATACGCAGTATTTT. Translation gives CASSGTSGGTDTQYF. This chain joins TRBV6-4 and TRBJ2-3; 12 nucleotides match TRBD2. Trimming at V came to 4 bases and at J to 1 base, leaving 0 bases not matched to a gene. Germline-derived CDR1 and CDR2 are MRHNA and SNTAGT. The CDR3 is 15 residues long.

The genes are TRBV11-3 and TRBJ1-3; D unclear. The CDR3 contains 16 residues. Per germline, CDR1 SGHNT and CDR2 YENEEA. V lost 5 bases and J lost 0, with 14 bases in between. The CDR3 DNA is TGTGCCAGCAGCCAGACCAGAGGAACCTCTGGAAACACCATATATTTT. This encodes CASSQTRGTSGNTIYF.

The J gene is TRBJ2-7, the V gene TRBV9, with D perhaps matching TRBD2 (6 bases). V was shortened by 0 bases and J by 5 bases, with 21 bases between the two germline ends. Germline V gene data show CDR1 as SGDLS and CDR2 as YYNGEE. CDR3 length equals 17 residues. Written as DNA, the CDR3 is TGTGCCAGCAGCGTAGACCTTCAGTACGGGGGAGTCGACGAGCAGTACTTC. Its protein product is CASSVDLQYGGVDEQYF. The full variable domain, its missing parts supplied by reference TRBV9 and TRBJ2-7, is DSGVTQTPKHLITATGQRVTLRCSPRSGDLSVYWYQQSLDQGLQFLIQYYNGEERAKGNILERFSAQQFPDLHSELNLSSLELGDSALYFCASSVDLQYGGVDEQYFGPGTRLTVT.

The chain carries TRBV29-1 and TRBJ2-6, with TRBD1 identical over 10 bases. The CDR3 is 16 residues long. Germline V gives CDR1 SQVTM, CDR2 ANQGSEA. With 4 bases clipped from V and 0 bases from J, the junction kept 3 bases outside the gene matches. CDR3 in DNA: TGCAGCGTTGGACAGGGGGCCATCTCTGGGGCCAACGTCCTGACTTTC. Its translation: CSVGQGAISGANVLTF.

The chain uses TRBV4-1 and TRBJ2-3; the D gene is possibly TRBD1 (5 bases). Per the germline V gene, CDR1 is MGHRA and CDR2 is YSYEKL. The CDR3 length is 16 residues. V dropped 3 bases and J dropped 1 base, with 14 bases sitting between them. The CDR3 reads CASSHPSRAGTDTQYF. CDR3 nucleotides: TGCGCCAGCAGCCACCCTTCCAGGGCGGGCACAGATACGCAGTATTTT.

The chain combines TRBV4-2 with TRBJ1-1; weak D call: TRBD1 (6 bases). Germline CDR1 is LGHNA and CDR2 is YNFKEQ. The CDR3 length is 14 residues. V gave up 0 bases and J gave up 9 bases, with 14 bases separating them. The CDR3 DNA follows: TGTGCCAGCAGCCAAGAAAGGGGGGGCTCTAAAGCTTTCTTT. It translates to CASSQERGGSKAFF.

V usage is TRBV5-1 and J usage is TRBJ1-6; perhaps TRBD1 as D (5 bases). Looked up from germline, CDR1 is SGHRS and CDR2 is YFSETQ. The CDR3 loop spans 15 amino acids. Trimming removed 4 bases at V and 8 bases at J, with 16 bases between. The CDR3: CASSAPGGSDSPLHF. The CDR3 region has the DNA TGCGCCAGCAGCGCCCCCGGGGGGTCCGATTCACCCCTCCACTTT.

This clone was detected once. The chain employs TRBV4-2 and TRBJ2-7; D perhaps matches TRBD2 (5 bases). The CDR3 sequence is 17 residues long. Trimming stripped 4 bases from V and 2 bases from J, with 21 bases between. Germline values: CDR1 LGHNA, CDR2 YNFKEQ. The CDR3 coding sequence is TGTGCCAGCAGCCCCAATCTGGCGGGCAGAAAAGCCTACGAGCAGTACTTC. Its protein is CASSPNLAGRKAYEQYF.

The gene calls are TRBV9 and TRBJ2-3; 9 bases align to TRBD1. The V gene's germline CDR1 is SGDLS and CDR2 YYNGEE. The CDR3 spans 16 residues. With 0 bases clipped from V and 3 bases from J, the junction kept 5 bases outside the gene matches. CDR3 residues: CASSVEGTGLTDTQYF. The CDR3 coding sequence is TGTGCCAGCAGCGTAGAAGGGACAGGGTTGACAGATACGCAGTATTTT.

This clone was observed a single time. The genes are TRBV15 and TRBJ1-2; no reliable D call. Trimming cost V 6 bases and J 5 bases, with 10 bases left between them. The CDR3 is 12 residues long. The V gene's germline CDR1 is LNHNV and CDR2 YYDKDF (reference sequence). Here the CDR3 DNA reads TGTGCCACCAGTACAGAGCCTTATGGCTACACCTTC. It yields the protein CATSTEPYGYTF.